This T cell receptor (beta chain) was observed in a study of neoadjuvant nivolumab and ipilimumab in lung cancer. Whole-study context: Patients got nivolumab 3 mg/kg on days 1, 15 and 29; combination added ipilimumab 1 mg/kg day 1. General study findings and limits: From pretherapy to surgery, tumor richness and clonality rose with dual therapy. Only a small number of samples underwent TCR sequencing.

Produced via immunoSEQ multiplex PCR; TCRdb's table is partial and in-frame only. This table has around 4,700 clones, 65% to 80% appearing once. Germline V CDR1 and CDR2: SGHVS, FQNEAQ. Losses at the gene ends were 3 bases for V and 15 bases for J; bases not matched to a gene: 11. This CDR3 region has 14 residues. Notes on this clone: Its antigen is as yet unknown.

V usage is TRBV7-8 and J usage is TRBJ2-1; 10 bases align to TRBD2. This TCR came from an adult with non-small cell lung cancer. Some clones in this sample may be carry-over from other donors' samples. The sequencing here drew on normal lung tissue adjacent to the tumor, taken after neoadjuvant nivolumab, alone or with ipilimumab, at or shortly before surgery. Here the CDR3 reads CASSLGTSVERPFF. The CDR3 coding sequence is TGTGCCAGCAGCTTGGGGACTAGCGTCGAGAGGCCGTTCTTC.